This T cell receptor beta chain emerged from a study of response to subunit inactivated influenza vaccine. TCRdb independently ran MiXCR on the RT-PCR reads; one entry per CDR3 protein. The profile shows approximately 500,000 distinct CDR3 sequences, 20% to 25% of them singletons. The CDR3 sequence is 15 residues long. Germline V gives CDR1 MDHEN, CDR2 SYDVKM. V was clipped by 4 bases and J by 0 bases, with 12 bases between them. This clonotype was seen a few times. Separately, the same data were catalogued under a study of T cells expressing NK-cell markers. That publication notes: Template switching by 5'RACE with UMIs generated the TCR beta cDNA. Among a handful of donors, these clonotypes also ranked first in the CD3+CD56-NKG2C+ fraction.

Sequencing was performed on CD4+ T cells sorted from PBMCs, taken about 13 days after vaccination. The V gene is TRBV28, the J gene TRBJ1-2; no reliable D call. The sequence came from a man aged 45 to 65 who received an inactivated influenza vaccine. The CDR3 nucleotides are TGTGCCAGCAGTTACCGGTTGGGAGCTAACTATGGCTACACCTTC. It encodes CASSYRLGANYGYTF.